This T cell receptor beta chain was observed in a study of blood T cell repertoires in COVID-19. Study as a whole: Italy, Spain and the United States were the sources of the convalescent and acute COVID-19 samples. T cells, B-cell-depleted T cells, or PBMCs provided the cDNA or gDNA that served as material.

In its sample, this clone was seen a few times. The CDR3 is 15 amino acids. V lost 0 bases, J lost 0 bases, and 2 bases stayed unmatched. Germline-derived CDR1 and CDR2 are SGHRS and YFSETQ. As handled by the study authors: Quantification of nucleated cells was approximated via reference gene primer amplification. TCRdb's copy holds only in-frame clones and misses some; the assay was immunoSEQ multiplex PCR. The V and J calls and clone size come from that table; D and trimming were worked out from the DNA. The sample records approximately 290,000 clones, around 91% being singletons. Those who participated ranged in age from roughly 18 to 100 years and resided in about two dozen US areas.

The rearrangement joins TRBV5-1 to TRBJ1-1; TRBD1 agrees at 7 bases. The sequencing sample was made of PBMCs or T cells enriched from blood (not recorded which). The TCR was taken from a young woman with acute COVID-19. CDR3 in DNA: TGCGCCAGCAGCTTGGGGACAGGTTTGAACACTGAAGCTTTCTTT. This sequence encodes CASSLGTGLNTEAFF.